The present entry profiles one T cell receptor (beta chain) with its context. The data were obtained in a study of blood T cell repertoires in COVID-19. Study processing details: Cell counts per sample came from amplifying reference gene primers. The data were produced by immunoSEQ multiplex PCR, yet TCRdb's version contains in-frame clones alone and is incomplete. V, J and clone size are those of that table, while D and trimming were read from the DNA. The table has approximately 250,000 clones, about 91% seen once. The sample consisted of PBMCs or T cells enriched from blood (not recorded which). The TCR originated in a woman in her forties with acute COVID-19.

CDR3: CASSESGSGRADQYF. The DNA of the CDR3 is TGTGCCAGCAGTGAATCGGGTAGCGGGAGGGCAGACCAGTACTTC. This chain links TRBV2 with TRBJ2-5; 11 bases match TRBD2. The germline gives CDR1 SNHLY, CDR2 FYNNEI. The CDR3 is made up of 15 amino acids. Unmatched junction bases numbered 9, after V lost 2 bases and J lost 10 bases.